Following are 11 T cell receptor beta chains from one sample sequenced in a study of spatial heterogeneity in lung cancer. Each CDR3 protein is one row after TCRdb ran MiXCR on the 5' RACE reads. In the table there are around 8,000 distinct CDR3 sequences, over 7% of which are singletons. As to time point: sample taken at primary tumor resection. Frozen PBMC, nontumor lung or tumor provided whole RNA, which was sequenced unsorted. The material was PBMCs, obtained at surgery. The receptor source for this set is a male donor with early-stage non-small cell lung cancer.

Worth noting for this clonotype: Since it is a stray read in a library aimed at alpha chains, this beta chain has a size that is not meaningful. V and J are TRBV7-9 and TRBJ2-7, with D hard to call. This CDR3 has 12 amino acids. V shed 1 base and J shed 7 bases, with 8 bases lying between them. Germline V CDR1 and CDR2: SEHNR, FQNEAQ (reference sequence). CDR3 loop: CASSLGSREQYF. In DNA form, the CDR3 reads TGTGCCAGCAGCTTAGGGTCCAGGGAGCAGTACTTC.

The sample holds one count of this clonotype. This beta chain appears as a stray read in a library generated for alpha chains; its size is not informative. The genes are TRBV27 and TRBJ2-1, with a tentative D call TRBD1 (5 bases). Germline CDR1 MNHEY, CDR2 SMNVEV (reference sequence). This CDR3 is built from 16 residues. Trimming removed 5 bases from V and 0 bases from J, with 14 bases in between. The DNA of the CDR3 is TGTGCCAGCAGTCTACAGGTCGCGAGCTCCTACAATGAGCAGTTCTTC. Amino acids: CASSLQVASSYNEQFF.

This clonotype was recorded at least ten times. This beta chain slipped into a library made for alpha chains as a stray read, so its size is not meaningful. The rearrangement links TRBV30 to TRBJ1-6, with 9 bases that match TRBD1. V gave up 1 base and J gave up 12 bases; unmatched junction bases: 7. The CDR3 extends over 14 amino acids. Germline values: CDR1 GTSNPN, CDR2 SVGIG (reference sequence). CDR3 region: CAWSGGQGSGPLHF. In DNA form, the CDR3 reads TGTGCCTGGAGTGGGGGACAGGGAAGCGGACCCCTCCACTTT.

On this clonotype itself: This may arise from a read error, as a much more abundant clone is one base away. This beta chain is a stray read from a library made for alpha chains; its abundance is not meaningful. V usage is TRBV4-1 and J usage is TRBJ2-5, with 8 positions matching TRBD2. The CDR3 consists of 17 residues. Germline CDR1 reads MGHRA; CDR2 reads YSYEKL. The CDR3 nucleotides read TGCGCCAGCAGCCAAGATCTACTAGCGGATCTGCAAGAGACCCAGCACTTC. Translated, it gives CASSQDLLADLQETQHF.

This clonotype has at least ten counts. With the library built for alpha chains, this beta chain is off target and its frequency is not meaningful. This chain joins TRBV6-1 and TRBJ1-6; maybe TRBD1 (5 bases). The V end was cut by 0 bases, the J end by 14 bases, with 17 bases between. The CDR3 covers 15 residues. Germline V gene data show CDR1 as MNHNS and CDR2 as SASEGT. The CDR3 DNA sequence: TGTGCCAGCAGTGAAGCCCCAGGGAGCCCTTGGACCCTCCACTTT. Protein: CASSEAPGSPWTLHF.

As for this clonotype: As an off-target read in a library built for alpha chains, this beta chain has a frequency of little significance. The V call is TRBV27, the J call TRBJ1-2, with a tentative D call TRBD1 (5 bases). Trimming pared 5 bases from V and 5 bases from J, leaving 15 bases between. This CDR3 region has 14 residues. The germline V gene has CDR1 MNHEY and CDR2 SMNVEV (reference sequence). CDR3 region: CASSAPGKGYGYTF. CDR3 DNA: TGTGCCAGCAGTGCCCCAGGCAAGGGGTATGGCTACACCTTC.

This clonotype has a count of ten or more. A library made for alpha chains picked up this beta chain off target, so its size means little. The chain links TRBV7-9 to TRBJ2-7; D not resolved. The CDR3 spans 13 residues. Trimming removed 6 bases from V and 1 base from J, with 10 bases in between. CDR1 and CDR2 from the germline V gene are SEHNR and FQNEAQ (reference sequence). CDR3 protein: CASSYDKSYEQYF. In DNA, the CDR3 is TGTGCCAGCAGTTATGACAAGTCCTACGAGCAGTACTTC.

A word on this clonotype: This beta chain came through as a stray read in a library set up for alpha chains, and its size says little. The CDR3 loop is CSARDIGWGGNEQFF. The CDR3 DNA is TGCAGTGCTAGAGATATTGGATGGGGGGGTAATGAGCAGTTCTTC. The V and J genes are TRBV20-1 and TRBJ2-1; 7 bases are shared with TRBD2. The V segment lost 0 bases and the J segment 7 bases; nucleotides outside the gene matches: 9. CDR1 DFQATT and CDR2 SNEGSKA come from the germline V gene (reference sequence). The CDR3 spans 15 residues.

For this clonotype: The library was prepared for alpha chains; this beta chain is a stray read, so its frequency means little. This chain links TRBV30 with TRBJ2-5; TRBD2 matches 12 bases. The CDR3 contains 14 residues. The germline V gene has CDR1 GTSNPN and CDR2 SVGIG (reference sequence). V was pared by 2 bases and J by 3 bases, with 1 base of the junction left unmatched. This CDR3 is CAWSPSGREETQYF. Here the CDR3 DNA reads TGTGCCTGGAGTCCTAGCGGGAGGGAAGAGACCCAGTACTTC.

This clonotype is medium-sized within its sample. This beta chain was picked up by a library intended for alpha chains and is off target, so its count carries little meaning. The chain has TRBV5-1 and TRBJ2-5, with D possibly TRBD1 on 6 matching bases. The CDR3 sequence is 14 residues long. Trimming removed 4 bases from V and 3 bases from J, with 13 bases in between. Germline V lookup: CDR1 SGHRS, CDR2 YFSETQ. This CDR3 is CASSPGTREETQYF. The CDR3 region has the DNA TGCGCCAGCAGCCCCGGGACACGTGAAGAGACCCAGTACTTC. Full variable domain (remainder filled in from reference TRBV5-1 and TRBJ2-5): KAGVTQTPRYLIKTRGQQVTLSCSPISGHRSVSWYQQTPGQGLQFLFEYFSETQRNKGNFPGRFSGRQFSNSRSEMNVSTLELGDSALYLCASSPGTREETQYFGPGTRLLVL.

This clonotype was observed many times. Being off target in a library aimed at alpha chains, this beta chain has a size of little meaning. The chain couples TRBV7-2 to TRBJ2-1; TRBD2 matches at 9 bases. The CDR3 has 15 amino acids. After removal of 1 base from V and 10 bases from J, the junction contained 8 bases not matched to a gene. Germline V gives CDR1 SGHTA, CDR2 FQGNSA. CDR3 sequence: CASSLGSGRNWEQFF. Here the CDR3 DNA reads TGTGCCAGCAGCTTAGGGAGCGGGAGGAATTGGGAGCAGTTCTTC.